This paragraph covers one TCR beta chain sequence. The antigen remains unidentified. Distinct nucleotide sequences in the sample also encode this CDR3. This record belongs to a study of shared clonotypes between healthy human individuals. The wider study: Sampling drew on donors who were a couple of women and three men aged 18 to 49. Study-wide findings and caveats: With several donors compared, 4% to 5.5% of naive CD4 clonotypes were shared. Compared with clonotypes that all four donors shared, non-shared clonotypes had lower generation probabilities.

In the naive CD8 group, cells lacked CD45RO and were positively selected for CCR7, so terminally differentiated effector memory CD45RA+ cells were left out. Among the donors, all were Caucasian adults who lived in Nashville, Tennessee. The data were produced by immunoSEQ multiplex PCR, yet TCRdb's version contains in-frame clones alone and is incomplete. The repertoire holds roughly 2 million clones, with approximately 94% as singletons. V lost 3 bases to trimming and J lost 4 bases; unmatched junction nucleotides: 2. Germline-derived CDR1 and CDR2 are MDHEN and SYDVKM. The CDR3 loop spans 14 amino acids.

The chain carries TRBV28 and TRBJ2-3; 9 positions match TRBD1. This TCR was sampled from a man aged 18 to 29 in good health. The specimen sequenced was naive CD8+ T cells sorted from blood. For the CDR3, the DNA is TGTGCCAGCAGTTTGACAGGGGGACCAGATACGCAGTATTTT. Its protein is CASSLTGGPDTQYF.